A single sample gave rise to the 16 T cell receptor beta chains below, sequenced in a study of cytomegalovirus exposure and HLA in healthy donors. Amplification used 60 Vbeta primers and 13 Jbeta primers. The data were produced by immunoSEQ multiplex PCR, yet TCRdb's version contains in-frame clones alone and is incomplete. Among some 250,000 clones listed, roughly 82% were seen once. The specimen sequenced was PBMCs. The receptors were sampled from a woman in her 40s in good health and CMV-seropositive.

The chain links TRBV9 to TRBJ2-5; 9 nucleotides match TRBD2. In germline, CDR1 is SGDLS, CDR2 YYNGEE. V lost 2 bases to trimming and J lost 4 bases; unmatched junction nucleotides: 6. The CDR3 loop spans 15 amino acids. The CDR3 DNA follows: TGTGCCAGCAGCGTTCTAGGGACTAGCATAGAGACCCAGTACTTC. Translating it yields CASSVLGTSIETQYF.

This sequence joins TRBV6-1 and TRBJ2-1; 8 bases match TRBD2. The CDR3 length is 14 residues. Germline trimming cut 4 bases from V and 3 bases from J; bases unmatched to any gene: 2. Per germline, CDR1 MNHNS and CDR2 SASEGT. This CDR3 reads CASSATSGYNEQFF. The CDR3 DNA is TGTGCCAGCAGTGCTACTAGCGGCTACAATGAGCAGTTCTTC.

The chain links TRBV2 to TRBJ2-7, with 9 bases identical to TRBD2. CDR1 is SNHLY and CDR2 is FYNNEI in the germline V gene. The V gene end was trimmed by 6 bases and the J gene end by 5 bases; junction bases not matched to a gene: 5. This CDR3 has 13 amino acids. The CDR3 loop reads CASRLAGTHEQYF. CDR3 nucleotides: TGTGCCAGCAGGCTAGCGGGAACCCACGAGCAGTACTTC.

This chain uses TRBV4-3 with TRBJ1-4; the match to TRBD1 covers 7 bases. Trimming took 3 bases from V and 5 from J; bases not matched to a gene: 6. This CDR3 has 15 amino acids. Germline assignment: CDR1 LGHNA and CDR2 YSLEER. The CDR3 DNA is TGCGCCAGCAGCCAGGGGGACAGTAGGAATGAAAAACTGTTTTTT. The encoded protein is CASSQGDSRNEKLFF.

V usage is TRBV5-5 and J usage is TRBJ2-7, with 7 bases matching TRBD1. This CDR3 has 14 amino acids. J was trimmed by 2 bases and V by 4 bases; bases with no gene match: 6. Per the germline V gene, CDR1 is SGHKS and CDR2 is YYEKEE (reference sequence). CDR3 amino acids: CASSPWGTAYEQYF. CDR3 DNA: TGTGCCAGCAGCCCCTGGGGGACAGCCTACGAGCAGTACTTC. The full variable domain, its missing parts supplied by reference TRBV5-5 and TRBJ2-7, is DAGVTQSPTHLIKTRGQQVTLRCSPISGHKSVSWYQQVLGQGPQFIFQYYEKEERGRGNFPDRFSARQFPNYSSELNVNALLLGDSALYLCASSPWGTAYEQYFGPGTRLTVT.

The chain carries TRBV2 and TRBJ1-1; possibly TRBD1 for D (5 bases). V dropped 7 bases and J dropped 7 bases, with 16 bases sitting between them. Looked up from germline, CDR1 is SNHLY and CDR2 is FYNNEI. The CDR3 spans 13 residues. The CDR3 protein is CASIPTARDEAFF. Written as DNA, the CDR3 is TGTGCCAGCATCCCGACAGCGCGGGATGAAGCTTTCTTT.

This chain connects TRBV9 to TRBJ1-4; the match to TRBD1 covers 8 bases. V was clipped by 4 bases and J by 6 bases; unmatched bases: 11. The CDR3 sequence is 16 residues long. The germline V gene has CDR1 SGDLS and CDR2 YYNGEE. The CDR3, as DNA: TGTGCCAGCAGCTACCGACAGGGGCTTGGGGATGAAAAACTGTTTTTT. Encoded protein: CASSYRQGLGDEKLFF.

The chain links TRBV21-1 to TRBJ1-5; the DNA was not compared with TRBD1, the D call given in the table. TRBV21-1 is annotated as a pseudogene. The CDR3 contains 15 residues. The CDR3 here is CASRDTGTGDQPQHF. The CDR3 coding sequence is TGTGCCAGCAGAGATACCGGGACAGGGGACCAGCCCCAGCATTTT.

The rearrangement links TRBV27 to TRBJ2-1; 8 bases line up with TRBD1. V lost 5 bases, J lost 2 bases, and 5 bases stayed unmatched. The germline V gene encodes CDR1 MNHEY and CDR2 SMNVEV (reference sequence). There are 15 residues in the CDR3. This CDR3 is CASSLDRGPYNEQFF. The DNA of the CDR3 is TGTGCCAGCAGTCTAGACAGGGGCCCCTACAATGAGCAGTTCTTC.

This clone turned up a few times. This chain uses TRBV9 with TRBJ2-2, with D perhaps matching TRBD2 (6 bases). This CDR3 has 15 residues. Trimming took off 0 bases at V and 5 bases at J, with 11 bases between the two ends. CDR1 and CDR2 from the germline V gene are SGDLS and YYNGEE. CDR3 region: CASSVGDWETGELFF. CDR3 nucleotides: TGTGCCAGCAGCGTAGGGGACTGGGAGACCGGGGAGCTGTTTTTT.

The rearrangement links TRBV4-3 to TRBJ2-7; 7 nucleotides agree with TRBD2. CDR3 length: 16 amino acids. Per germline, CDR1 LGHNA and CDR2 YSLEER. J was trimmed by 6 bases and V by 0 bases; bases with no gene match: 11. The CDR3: CASSQDTQRDLLEQYF. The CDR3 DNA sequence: TGCGCCAGCAGCCAAGATACCCAGCGGGATCTGCTCGAGCAGTACTTC.

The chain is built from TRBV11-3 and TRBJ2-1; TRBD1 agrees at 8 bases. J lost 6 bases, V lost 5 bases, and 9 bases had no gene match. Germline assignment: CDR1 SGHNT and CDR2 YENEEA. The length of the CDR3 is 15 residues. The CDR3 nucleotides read TGTGCCAGCAGCCCGACAGGGGACGGAGGCAATGAGCAGTTCTTC. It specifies CASSPTGDGGNEQFF.

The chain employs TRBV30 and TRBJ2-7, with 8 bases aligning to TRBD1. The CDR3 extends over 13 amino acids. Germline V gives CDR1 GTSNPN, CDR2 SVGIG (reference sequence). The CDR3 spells CAGETGVRYEQYF. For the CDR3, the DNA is TGTGCTGGAGAGACAGGGGTAAGATACGAGCAGTACTTC.

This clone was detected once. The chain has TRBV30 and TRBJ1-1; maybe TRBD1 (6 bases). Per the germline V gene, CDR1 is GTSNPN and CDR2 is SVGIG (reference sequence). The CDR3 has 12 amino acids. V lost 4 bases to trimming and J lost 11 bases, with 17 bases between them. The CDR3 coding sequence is TGTGCCTGGACGGGGGGGCGCGTTTGGGCTTTCTTT. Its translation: CAWTGGRVWAFF.

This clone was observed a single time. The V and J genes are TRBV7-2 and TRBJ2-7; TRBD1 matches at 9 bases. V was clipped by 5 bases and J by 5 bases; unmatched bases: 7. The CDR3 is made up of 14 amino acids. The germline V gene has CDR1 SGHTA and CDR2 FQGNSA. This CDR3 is CASSRDRVLDEQYF. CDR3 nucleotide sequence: TGTGCCAGCAGCCGGGACAGGGTTCTCGACGAGCAGTACTTC.

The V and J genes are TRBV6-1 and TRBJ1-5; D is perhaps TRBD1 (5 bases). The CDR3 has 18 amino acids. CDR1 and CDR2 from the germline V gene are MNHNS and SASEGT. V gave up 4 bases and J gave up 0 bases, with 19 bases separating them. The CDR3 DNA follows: TGTGCCAGCAGTGCGTTCCCGACAGCTATGGGTAGCAATCAGCCCCAGCATTTT. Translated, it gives CASSAFPTAMGSNQPQHF.